The rows below give T cell receptor beta chains drawn from one sample of a study of T cell responses to AZD1222 COVID-19 vaccine. Here immunoSEQ multiplex PCR was the method, and the copy in TCRdb shows in-frame clones only, minus some. The sample comprises some 130,000 clones, roughly 90% of which are singletons, and 1.5% to 2% rests with the top ten. This specimen was peripheral blood, taken on day 0 of AZD1222 vaccination. The receptor source for this set is an adult in good health. CDR3s include the opening cysteine and the closing phenylalanine or tryptophan. Fields, in order: CDR3 protein, J gene, clone size, V gene. Where a row states a size, it is once, few, many or the class of an expanded clone; other rows omit it.

CDR3 protein: CASSHLWAGQGQPQHF
J gene: TRBJ1-5
clone size: -
V gene: TRBV28

CDR3 protein: CASSTSNQPQHF
J gene: TRBJ1-5
clone size: -
V gene: TRBV7-2

CDR3 protein: CASRLGQYYGYTF
J gene: TRBJ1-2
clone size: -
V gene: TRBV6-5

CDR3 protein: CASTLLDRGGYTF
J gene: TRBJ1-2
clone size: once
V gene: TRBV6-6

CDR3 protein: CASSPDGYNEQFF
J gene: TRBJ2-1
clone size: -
V gene: TRBV7-3

CDR3 protein: CASSLGTGGTDTQYF
J gene: TRBJ2-3
clone size: -
V gene: TRBV3-1/TRBV3-2

CDR3 protein: CASSPIRIGTFNQPQHF
J gene: TRBJ1-5
clone size: -
V gene: TRBV28

CDR3 protein: CASSWLDLGNEQFF
J gene: TRBJ2-1
clone size: -
V gene: TRBV6-6

CDR3 protein: CASSLRGPLYEQYF
J gene: TRBJ2-7
clone size: -
V gene: TRBV19

CDR3 protein: CASSSGQSYEQYF
J gene: TRBJ2-7
clone size: -
V gene: TRBV5-6

CDR3 protein: CASSPGAQRGALKETQYF
J gene: TRBJ2-5
clone size: -
V gene: TRBV11-2

CDR3 protein: CASSQNGPPDLRDQKAAYEQYF
J gene: TRBJ2-7
clone size: -
V gene: TRBV14

CDR3 protein: CASSETRKPINEQFF
J gene: TRBJ2-1
clone size: -
V gene: TRBV5-1

CDR3 protein: CASSLGGAGEAFF
J gene: TRBJ1-1
clone size: -
V gene: TRBV5-1

CDR3 protein: CASSQAGARVATEAFF
J gene: TRBJ1-1
clone size: -
V gene: TRBV4-2

CDR3 protein: CAIRAEDHGTQYF
J gene: TRBJ2-5
clone size: -
V gene: TRBV10-3

CDR3 protein: CASSQDRGTGAVEQFF
J gene: TRBJ2-1
clone size: -
V gene: TRBV4-3

CDR3 protein: CASDTGTGGREQYF
J gene: TRBJ2-7
clone size: -
V gene: TRBV28